This TCR beta chain appears in the sequencing data of a study of blood T cell repertoires in COVID-19. Study at large: T cells, B-cell-depleted T cells, or PBMCs supplied cDNA or gDNA.

Original data processing: The authors estimated nucleated cell counts from reference gene primer amplification. This table comes from immunoSEQ multiplex PCR, and its TCRdb copy is limited to in-frame clones, with some not included. The V and J calls and clone size were taken over from that table, and D and trimming were inferred from the DNA. This sample has approximately 170,000 clones, with roughly 89% found just once. The TCR sequence derives from a man between 18 and 35 years old with active or convalescent COVID-19. The specimen sequenced was peripheral blood.

The CDR3 loop is CASSQDAPDRDEKLFF. CDR3 nucleotide sequence: TGTGCCAGCAGCCAAGATGCGCCGGACAGGGATGAAAAACTGTTTTTT. The V gene is TRBV14, the J gene TRBJ1-4, with 8 bases lining up with TRBD1. Germline CDR1 SGHDN, CDR2 FVKESK. The CDR3 has 16 residues. The ends lost 0 bases at V and 6 bases at J; junction bases unmatched: 6.